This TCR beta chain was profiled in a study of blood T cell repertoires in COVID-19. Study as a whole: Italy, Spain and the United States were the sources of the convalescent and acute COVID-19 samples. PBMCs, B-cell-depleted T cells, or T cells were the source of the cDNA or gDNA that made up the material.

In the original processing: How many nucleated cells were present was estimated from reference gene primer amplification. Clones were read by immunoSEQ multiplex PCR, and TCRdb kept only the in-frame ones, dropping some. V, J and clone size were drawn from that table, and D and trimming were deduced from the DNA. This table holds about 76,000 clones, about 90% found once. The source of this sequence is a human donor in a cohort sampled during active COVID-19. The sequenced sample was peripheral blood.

The CDR3 DNA reads as TGTGCCAGCAGACTCTCCGGGACTGACAATTCACCCCTCCACTTT. Protein sequence: CASRLSGTDNSPLHF. V and J are TRBV6-5 and TRBJ1-6; a weak D match, TRBD1 (5 bases). The CDR3 runs 15 residues. The germline V gene has CDR1 MNHEY and CDR2 SVGAGI. Trimming removed 6 bases at V and 7 bases at J, with 16 bases between.